Given below is one T cell receptor beta chain in context. Its matching antigen is unknown. This sample is drawn from a study of response to subunit inactivated influenza vaccine. Study results and caveats: Authors suggested seasonal influenza vaccinations each recruit few new T cells.

V dropped 0 bases and J dropped 6; count of bases not matched to a gene: 5. This CDR3 has 15 residues. TCRdb re-called the RT-PCR reads through MiXCR, storing one row per CDR3 protein. The sample shows roughly 570,000 distinct CDR3 sequences, approximately 15% of them seen only once. The TCR comes from a man aged 50 or older who received an inactivated influenza vaccine. The sequencing here drew on PBMCs from blood, taken approximately 13 days after vaccination. This chain joins TRBV23-1 and TRBJ2-5; 9 bases line up with TRBD1. TRBV23-1 is marked as an open reading frame, function uncertain. CDR3 sequence: CASSQSRDRDKTQYF. The CDR3 bases are TGCGCCAGCAGTCAATCCCGGGACAGGGATAAGACCCAGTACTTC.